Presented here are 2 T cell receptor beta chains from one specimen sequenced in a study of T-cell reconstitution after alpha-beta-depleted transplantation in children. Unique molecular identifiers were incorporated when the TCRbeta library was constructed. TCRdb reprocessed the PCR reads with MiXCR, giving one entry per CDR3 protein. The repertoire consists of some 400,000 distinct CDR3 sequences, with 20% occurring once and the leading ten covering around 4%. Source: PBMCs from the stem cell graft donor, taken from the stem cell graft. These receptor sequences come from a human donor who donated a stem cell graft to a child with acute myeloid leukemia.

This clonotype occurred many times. The CDR3 coding sequence is TGTGCCAGCAGCTCTACTAGCGGGAGGGCAGAGACCCAGTACTTC. Translating it yields CASSSTSGRAETQYF. The gene calls are TRBV7-2 and TRBJ2-5; 13 bases match TRBD2. The CDR3 contains 15 residues. V was clipped by 4 bases and J by 4 bases; unmatched bases: 3. Germline V CDR1 and CDR2: SGHTA, FQGNSA.

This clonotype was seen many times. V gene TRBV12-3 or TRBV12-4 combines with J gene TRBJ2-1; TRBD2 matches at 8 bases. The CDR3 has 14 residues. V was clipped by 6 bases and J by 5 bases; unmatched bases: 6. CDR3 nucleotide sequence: TGTGCCAGCAGATGGAGCGGGGGAAACAATGAGCAGTTCTTC. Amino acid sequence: CASRWSGGNNEQFF.